This T cell receptor (beta chain) derives from a study of shared clonotypes between healthy human individuals. Researchers divided each subset's genomic DNA evenly across several immunoSEQ plates. Sequencing was performed with immunoSEQ multiplex PCR; in TCRdb, only in-frame clones are kept and a portion is missing. The sample gives millions of clones, approximately 95% of which show up once; more than 0.1% is in the top ten. As regards this clone: Antigen unknown.

There were no recent acute infections or vaccinations among the donors, who were healthy HIV-negative adults. Study observations and caveats: In the sorted subsets, rarefaction showed sequencing was incomplete despite large depth.

V shed 8 bases and J shed 6 bases, with 7 bases lying between them. The CDR3 runs 9 residues. CDR1 is GTSNPN, CDR2 SVGIG, per germline (reference sequence). This chain uses TRBV30 with TRBJ1-2; D unresolved. The TCR comes from a man between 18 and 29 years old in good health. The sample consisted of naive CD4+ T cells sorted from blood. The subset here: CD45RA+ positively selected. In DNA, the CDR3 is TGTGCCGGGGAGCATGGCTACACCTTC. Encoded protein: CAGEHGYTF. The variable domain in full, with the rest retrieved from reference TRBV30 and TRBJ1-2, is SQTIHQWPATLVQPVGSPLSLECTVEGTSNPNLYWYRQAAGRGLQLLFYSVGIGQISSEVPQNLSASRPQDRQFILSSKKLLLSDSGFYLCAGEHGYTFGSGTRLTVV.